This T cell receptor beta chain is from a study of tumor and adjacent non-tumor tissue in lung cancer. The overall study: Patients were aged about 30 to 76, 10 men and about five women, stage I to III. Study results and caveats: Tumor repertoires had a smaller top 100 clone share than normal lung. Tumor tissue had significantly higher TCR diversity than normal lung.

This clonotype was found once. What it recognizes is unknown. Mismatch with germline at one junction end may stem from a read error. This CDR3 is built from 14 residues. Germline V lookup: CDR1 SGHAT, CDR2 FQNNGV. Three rounds of nested PCR, following a modified ARM-PCR protocol, produced the TCRbeta library. TCRdb recomputed calls from the multiplex PCR reads with MiXCR, one row per CDR3 protein. The sample holds 75,000 to 95,000 distinct CDR3 sequences; over 55% are singletons and the top ten take roughly 9%. RNA was extracted from bulk tissue without any cell sorting. The source material was lung tumor tissue. The receptor was isolated from a woman aged 40 to 50 with non-small cell lung cancer. The V gene is TRBV11-2, the J gene TRBJ2-7, with unresolved D. CDR3 region: CASSLQLAVHEQWF. The DNA of the CDR3 is TGTGCCAGCAGCTTACAGTTAGCCGTCCACGAGCAGTGGTTC.